This T cell receptor (beta chain) is from a study of cytomegalovirus exposure and HLA in healthy donors. CDR1 SQVTM and CDR2 ANQGSEA come from the germline V gene. The CDR3 spans 13 residues. The J segment lost 2 bases and the V segment lost 6 bases, leaving 4 bases of the junction unmatched. Amplification used 60 Vbeta primers and 13 Jbeta primers. Profiled with immunoSEQ multiplex PCR; TCRdb holds only in-frame clones, not every one. The table has around 200,000 clones, around 77% seen once; the top ten hold roughly 2%. V is TRBV29-1 and J is TRBJ2-7; 10 bases are shared with TRBD2. The origin of this receptor is a man younger than 45 in good health and CMV-seronegative. The source material was PBMCs. CDR3 loop: CSVSLAGTYEQYF. DNA for the CDR3: TGCAGCGTGTCACTAGCGGGAACCTACGAGCAGTACTTC.